Shown below are 30 T cell receptor beta chains from a single sample sequenced in a study of monozygotic twins with inflammatory bowel disease. TCRdb reanalyzed the 5' RACE reads and collapses them to one entry per CDR3 protein, without DNA. The table for this sample gives approximately 210,000 distinct CDR3 sequences. Material: blood. Every receptor here comes from a human donor with ulcerative colitis or Crohn's disease, or a healthy co-twin of an affected twin (not recorded which).

This rearrangement joins TRBV29-1 to TRBJ2-1; TCRdb's D call of TRBD1 is untestable without DNA. The length of the CDR3 is 15 residues. Germline CDR1 is SQVTM and CDR2 is ANQGSEA. The CDR3 sequence: CSVGVGTGGNRGQFF.

V usage is TRBV19 and J usage is TRBJ2-7; TCRdb returns TRBD1, unconfirmable since there is no DNA. The CDR3 runs 14 residues. Germline CDR1 and CDR2: LNHDA and SQIVND (reference sequence). The CDR3 reads CASSQPGWDYEQYF.

This chain connects TRBV7-2 to TRBJ1-3. Germline values: CDR1 SGHTA, CDR2 FQGNSA. CDR3 length: 15 residues. The CDR3 protein is CASSLVSGSGNTIYF.

J is TRBJ1-6 and V is TRBV12-3 or TRBV12-4. The CDR3 sequence is 16 residues long. CDR3 region: CASSPSGQSGNSPLHF.

The chain employs TRBV4-1 and TRBJ1-2; the D gene TCRdb calls, TRBD1, cannot be checked with no DNA. The CDR3 length is 16 residues. Germline V gene lookup returns CDR1 MGHRA and CDR2 YSYEKL. The CDR3 loop reads CASSSRDRGEIYGYTF.

V usage is TRBV20-1 and J usage is TRBJ1-1; TCRdb lists TRBD1, though no DNA is available to test this call. The CDR3 spans 14 residues. Germline V CDR1 and CDR2: DFQATT, SNEGSKA (reference sequence). Here the CDR3 reads CSASVTGHRTEAFF.

The gene calls are TRBV12-3 or TRBV12-4 and TRBJ1-1. CDR3 length: 13 amino acids. The CDR3 reads CASSLGSNTEAFF.

The chain links TRBV6-1 to TRBJ2-1. The CDR3 extends over 14 amino acids. From germline, CDR1 is MNHNS and CDR2 SASEGT. The CDR3 here is CASSEDFSYNEQFF.

This chain links TRBV7-6 with TRBJ2-3; TCRdb names TRBD2, which stays unverified in the absence of DNA. This CDR3 comprises 15 residues. Germline V CDR1 and CDR2: SGHVS, FNYEAQ. The CDR3 is CASSPSGGRTDTQYF.

This chain joins TRBV20-1 and TRBJ1-1. This CDR3 is 13 amino acids long. From germline, CDR1 is DFQATT and CDR2 SNEGSKA (reference sequence). CDR3 protein: CSARSRGTTEAFF.

V is TRBV12-3 or TRBV12-4 and J is TRBJ1-6. The CDR3 loop spans 14 amino acids. This CDR3 reads CASSLSRAGSPLHF.

The chain links TRBV28 to TRBJ2-2; TCRdb picks TRBD1, but there is no DNA to check that call. CDR1 is MDHEN, CDR2 SYDVKM, per germline. The CDR3 loop spans 13 amino acids. CDR3 residues: CASRPTATGELFF.

The chain employs TRBV5-1 and TRBJ2-5. Germline V gene lookup returns CDR1 SGHRS and CDR2 YFSETQ. The CDR3 loop spans 12 amino acids. CDR3: CASSLHQETQYF. Complete variable domain (other parts from reference TRBV5-1 and TRBJ2-5): KAGVTQTPRYLIKTRGQQVTLSCSPISGHRSVSWYQQTPGQGLQFLFEYFSETQRNKGNFPGRFSGRQFSNSRSEMNVSTLELGDSALYLCASSLHQETQYFGPGTRLLVL.

The chain carries TRBV4-3 and TRBJ2-1; TCRdb designates TRBD2, a call that cannot be tested without DNA. CDR1 and CDR2 from the germline V gene are LGHNA and YSLEER. This CDR3 has 18 amino acids. CDR3: CASSLRAYRDQTYNEQFF.

This chain uses TRBV7-2 with TRBJ1-2; TCRdb designates TRBD1, a call that cannot be tested without DNA. Germline CDR1 and CDR2: SGHTA and FQGNSA. The CDR3 runs to 17 residues. CDR3 sequence: CASSHVWVGDENYGYTF.

The chain links TRBV6-2 or TRBV6-3 to TRBJ2-7; TCRdb selects TRBD1, and the lack of DNA leaves this call unchecked. CDR3 size: 15 residues. CDR1 is MNHEY, CDR2 SVGEGT, per germline. The CDR3 loop reads CASSYGGNLYYEQYF.

The V call is TRBV7-2, the J call TRBJ1-5; TCRdb's assignment of TRBD1 cannot be checked, as there is no DNA. The CDR3 is 15 amino acids. The V gene's germline CDR1 is SGHTA and CDR2 FQGNSA. The CDR3 region is CASSLEGHSNQPQHF.

The chain employs TRBV19 and TRBJ2-1; no DNA is available, so the TRBD2 call from TCRdb remains unchecked. Germline lookup yields CDR1 LNHDA and CDR2 SQIVND (reference sequence). This CDR3 has 14 residues. The CDR3: CASSISGLAGEQFF. Filled out from reference TRBV19 and TRBJ2-1, the complete variable domain reads DGGITQSPKYLFRKEGQNVTLSCEQNLNHDAMYWYRQDPGQGLRLIYYSQIVNDFQKGDIAEGYSVSREKKESFPLTVTSAQKNPTAFYLCASSISGLAGEQFFGPGTRLTVL.

V is TRBV7-3 and J is TRBJ2-2; without DNA, the TCRdb call of TRBD2 cannot be checked. Germline CDR1 reads SGHTA; CDR2 reads FQGTGA. The CDR3 loop spans 20 amino acids. This CDR3 reads CASSLFAHGTTRLDTGELFF.

This chain uses TRBV5-1 with TRBJ2-3; TCRdb's D gene call, TRBD2, goes unchecked for lack of DNA. Germline CDR1 SGHRS, CDR2 YFSETQ. The CDR3 has 18 amino acids. The CDR3: CASSLEGRGGISTDTQYF.

The gene calls are TRBV20-1 and TRBJ2-7; TCRdb designates TRBD1, a call that cannot be tested without DNA. This CDR3 comprises 14 residues. Germline assignment: CDR1 DFQATT and CDR2 SNEGSKA (reference sequence). This CDR3 is CSARKGAGSYEQYF.

V is TRBV13 and J is TRBJ2-7; TCRdb's D call of TRBD1 is untestable without DNA. CDR1 PRHDT and CDR2 FYEKMQ come from the germline V gene (reference sequence). CDR3 length equals 13 residues. The CDR3 sequence: CASSSQHRDEQYF.

The J gene is TRBJ1-5, the V gene TRBV3-1; TCRdb calls TRBD1, which cannot be checked without DNA. Germline-derived CDR1 and CDR2 are LGHDT and YNNKEL (reference sequence). The CDR3 spans 12 residues. The CDR3 is CASGGGDQPQHF.

This rearrangement joins TRBV29-1 to TRBJ2-5. The CDR3 extends over 11 amino acids. In germline, CDR1 is SQVTM, CDR2 ANQGSEA. CDR3 sequence: CSVESQETQYF.

The V call is TRBV2, the J call TRBJ2-7; without DNA, the TCRdb call of TRBD1 cannot be checked. Germline values: CDR1 SNHLY, CDR2 FYNNEI. CDR3 length equals 14 residues. CDR3: CASSVGRGRDEQYF.

The V gene is TRBV5-6, the J gene TRBJ1-6; there is no DNA to check the TCRdb D call of TRBD1. This CDR3 comprises 16 residues. Germline assignment: CDR1 SGHDT and CDR2 YYEEEE. The CDR3 region is CASSLARDSLVSPLHF.

The chain couples TRBV20-1 to TRBJ2-3; TCRdb gives TRBD1 as the D gene, but with no DNA this cannot be confirmed. In germline, CDR1 is DFQATT, CDR2 SNEGSKA (reference sequence). This CDR3 is 15 amino acids long. The CDR3 here is CSARVWGGGSDTQYF.

The CDR3 protein is CASSYSTESYNSPLHF. The chain joins TRBV6-5 to TRBJ1-6. Germline V gene data show CDR1 as MNHEY and CDR2 as SVGAGI. The CDR3 covers 16 residues.

The genes are TRBV19 and TRBJ1-5. The germline CDR1 and CDR2 sequences are LNHDA and SQIVND (reference sequence). The CDR3 contains 14 residues. The CDR3 spells CASSIGLLDQPQHF.

This sequence joins TRBV7-9 and TRBJ2-7; there is no DNA to check the TCRdb D call of TRBD1. This CDR3 is built from 17 residues. Germline CDR1 and CDR2: SEHNR and FQNEAQ (reference sequence). CDR3 in amino acids: CASSFPGSGQKSYEQYF.